The rows below give T cell receptor beta chains drawn from one sample of a study of shared clonotypes between healthy human individuals. The protocol was immunoSEQ multiplex PCR, while the TCRdb copy is restricted to in-frame clones and leaves out a portion. The table records over 2 million clones, 85% to 95% of them present only once. The sequencing input was naive CD4+ T cells from PBMCs. These receptors came from a man younger than 35 in good health. Some clones in this sample may be carry-over from other donors' samples. CDR3s include the opening cysteine and the closing phenylalanine or tryptophan. The order of the fields is V gene, D gene, CDR3 protein. The D gene is left open where the match is weak.

v_gene: TRBV11-1
d_gene: TRBD1
CDR3aa: CASSRGQGSTDTQYF

v_gene: TRBV19
d_gene: TRBD1
CDR3aa: CASRPTGAGEQYF

v_gene: TRBV6-5
d_gene: -
CDR3aa: CASRRPPWDEQFF

v_gene: TRBV5-1
d_gene: TRBD1
CDR3aa: CASSLDRGLKGEAFF

v_gene: TRBV30
d_gene: TRBD1
CDR3aa: CAWTIQGGQETQYF

v_gene: TRBV30
d_gene: -
CDR3aa: CAWTGSGELFF

v_gene: TRBV7-8
d_gene: TRBD2
CDR3aa: CASIETSGRDEQYF

v_gene: TRBV28
d_gene: TRBD1
CDR3aa: CASSSGTASGNTIYF

v_gene: TRBV7-8
d_gene: -
CDR3aa: CASSSLGEETQYF

v_gene: TRBV19
d_gene: TRBD2
CDR3aa: CASSPAGYSYNEQFF

v_gene: TRBV5-1
d_gene: -
CDR3aa: CASSSQNTGELFF

v_gene: TRBV5-4
d_gene: -
CDR3aa: CASSVGVSRPNTIYF

v_gene: TRBV10-1
d_gene: -
CDR3aa: CASSESTAQETQYF

v_gene: TRBV5-4
d_gene: -
CDR3aa: CASSLYSTGSGYGYTF

v_gene: TRBV27
d_gene: -
CDR3aa: CASRRTEAFF

v_gene: TRBV7-2
d_gene: -
CDR3aa: CASSLEGGTDTQYF

v_gene: TRBV6-1
d_gene: -
CDR3aa: CASSQGLNTEAFF

v_gene: TRBV6-1
d_gene: -
CDR3aa: CASSEEVGPFYGYTF

v_gene: TRBV18
d_gene: -
CDR3aa: CASSPRLHGSPPDHF

v_gene: TRBV25-1
d_gene: -
CDR3aa: CASSVVVAANTGELFF

v_gene: TRBV4-3
d_gene: TRBD2
CDR3aa: CASSQGLAGALNEQFF

v_gene: TRBV5-1
d_gene: -
CDR3aa: CASSFAAQETQYF

v_gene: TRBV27
d_gene: -
CDR3aa: CASSWLGGTNYEQYF

v_gene: TRBV5-6
d_gene: -
CDR3aa: CASSFSPLASPTQYF

v_gene: TRBV5-1
d_gene: -
CDR3aa: CASSSGTQETQYF

v_gene: TRBV15
d_gene: -
CDR3aa: CATSRGGLGTEAFF

v_gene: TRBV4-2
d_gene: -
CDR3aa: CASSQAPVREQYF

v_gene: TRBV27
d_gene: -
CDR3aa: CASSFVRNQPQHF

v_gene: TRBV28
d_gene: -
CDR3aa: CASSILPGRRTTETYEQYF

v_gene: TRBV10-3
d_gene: -
CDR3aa: CAIRDSQGETQYF

v_gene: TRBV21-1
d_gene: -
CDR3aa: CASSNQREIDEQYF

v_gene: TRBV27
d_gene: -
CDR3aa: CASTPIGAGRTSYNEQFF

v_gene: TRBV5-5
d_gene: TRBD1
CDR3aa: CASSLVRTGGQDTQYF

v_gene: TRBV19
d_gene: -
CDR3aa: CASSIEASVGTGELFF

v_gene: TRBV5-1
d_gene: -
CDR3aa: CASSLMSTWDEQFF

v_gene: TRBV10-3
d_gene: -
CDR3aa: CAISESWNTGELFF

v_gene: TRBV7-9
d_gene: TRBD1
CDR3aa: CASSPEGAGYYTF

v_gene: TRBV5-1
d_gene: TRBD1
CDR3aa: CASSPGTGGDNYGYTF

v_gene: TRBV9
d_gene: TRBD1
CDR3aa: CASSVAGGDNGYTF

v_gene: TRBV19
d_gene: TRBD1
CDR3aa: CASRLPGQQKNTEAFF